The 10 T cell receptor beta chains in this list originate from one sample, sequenced in a study of T cells in Graves' hyperthyroidism and ophthalmopathy. TCR beta CDR3 regions were amplified from RNA transcripts. During a first-round RT-PCR of the TCR CDR3, the HTBI primer set was used. TCRdb analysed the multiplex PCR reads with MiXCR anew, one entry per CDR3 protein. The data contain fewer than 350,000 distinct CDR3 sequences, approximately 18% of them singletons. Sequencing input: blood. The receptors come from a man aged 50-60 years with Graves' ophthalmopathy.

CDR3 in amino acids: CASRTGTGGPDTQYF. In nucleotides, the CDR3 is TGTGCCAGCAGAACCGGGACAGGGGGCCCAGATACGCAGTATTTT. The chain links TRBV6-1 to TRBJ2-3; 12 bases match TRBD1. The CDR3 length is 15 residues. J gave up 4 bases and V 6 bases, and 5 bases lay outside the gene matches. Germline assignment: CDR1 MNHNS and CDR2 SASEGT.

This clonotype was picked up many times. V and J are TRBV6-1 and TRBJ2-5; TRBD1 matches at 7 bases. The germline V gene has CDR1 MNHNS and CDR2 SASEGT. With V trimmed by 6 bases and J by 7 bases, 14 bases remained unmatched. CDR3 length: 15 residues. The CDR3 region is CASRITGDARWTQYF. The CDR3 DNA reads as TGTGCCAGCAGGATCACAGGGGACGCCAGGTGGACCCAGTACTTC.

This clonotype came up a few times. This sequence joins TRBV10-2 and TRBJ2-7, with a weak D call TRBD2 (5 bases). CDR1 is WSHSY and CDR2 is SAAADI in the germline V gene. This CDR3 is 14 amino acids long. V was shortened by 4 bases and J by 3 bases, with 13 bases between the two germline ends. This CDR3 reads CASSGARDYYEQYF. CDR3 DNA: TGCGCCAGCAGTGGGGCCCGAGACTACTACGAGCAGTACTTC.

Sample share makes this clonotype medium-sized. This chain connects TRBV11-1 to TRBJ2-1, with D possibly being TRBD2 (6 bases). This CDR3 is built from 16 residues. The germline V and J ends were trimmed by 0 bases and 4 bases, with 13 bases remaining between them. The germline V gene encodes CDR1 SGHAT and CDR2 FQDESV (reference sequence). The CDR3 nucleotides read TGTGCCAGCAGCTTAGCGGGAGCGGGTCCTTACAATGAGCAGTTCTTC. Translated, it gives CASSLAGAGPYNEQFF.

J is TRBJ2-2 and V is TRBV12-3 or TRBV12-4; D may match TRBD1 or TRBD2 (5 bases each). V shed 3 bases and J shed 3 bases, with 8 bases lying between them. The CDR3 loop spans 14 amino acids. The CDR3 here is CASSFGGYTGELFF. The CDR3 DNA reads TGTGCCAGCAGTTTTGGGGGATACACCGGGGAGCTGTTTTTT.

J is TRBJ2-3 and V is TRBV6-6; the match to TRBD2 covers 7 bases. CDR3 length equals 18 residues. V lost 1 base and J lost 3; bases outside the gene matches: 13. Germline CDR1 and CDR2: MNHNY and SVGAGI (reference sequence). Written as DNA, the CDR3 is TGTGCCAGCAGTTACTTTCCCCGGAGAAGAGCGGGAACAGATACGCAGTATTTT. This encodes CASSYFPRRRAGTDTQYF.

The table lists this clonotype with a few counts. The CDR3 DNA follows: TGTGCCAGCAGCCAAGACCTCCAGGACTCCGAGCAGTACTTC. This encodes CASSQDLQDSEQYF. This sequence joins TRBV4-2 and TRBJ2-7, with D perhaps matching TRBD2 (5 bases). Per the germline V gene, CDR1 is LGHNA and CDR2 is YNFKEQ. CDR3 size: 14 residues. The V end lost 0 bases, the J end lost 6 bases, and 12 bases lay between the germline ends.

The gene calls are TRBV29-1 and TRBJ2-5; D is undetermined. The V end was cut by 7 bases, the J end by 2 bases, with 11 bases between. The CDR3 runs 12 residues. The germline V gene has CDR1 SQVTM and CDR2 ANQGSEA. CDR3 sequence (DNA): TGCAGCGGGGGATTGGGGCAAGAGACCCAGTACTTC. Translated, it gives CSGGLGQETQYF.

This clonotype has just a few counts. The gene calls are TRBV10-2 and TRBJ2-5; D is perhaps TRBD2 (6 bases). Trimming took off 4 bases at V and 5 bases at J, with 17 bases between the two ends. The CDR3 runs 15 residues. The germline V gene has CDR1 WSHSY and CDR2 SAAADI. The CDR3 region has the DNA TGCGCCAGCAGTGGCGGGACCGCCTCTGGGGAGACCCAGTACTTC. Amino acid sequence: CASSGGTASGETQYF.

This clonotype occurred many times. The chain combines TRBV3-1 with TRBJ2-2, with 9 nucleotides matching TRBD2. V lost 0 bases, J lost 9 bases, and 11 bases stayed unmatched. The CDR3 length is 17 residues. Germline values: CDR1 LGHDT, CDR2 YNNKEL (reference sequence). CDR3 in DNA: TGTGCCAGCAGCCAAGAGGCAGCGGGAGGTCGTCACCGGGAGCTGTTTTTT. It codes for CASSQEAAGGRHRELFF.